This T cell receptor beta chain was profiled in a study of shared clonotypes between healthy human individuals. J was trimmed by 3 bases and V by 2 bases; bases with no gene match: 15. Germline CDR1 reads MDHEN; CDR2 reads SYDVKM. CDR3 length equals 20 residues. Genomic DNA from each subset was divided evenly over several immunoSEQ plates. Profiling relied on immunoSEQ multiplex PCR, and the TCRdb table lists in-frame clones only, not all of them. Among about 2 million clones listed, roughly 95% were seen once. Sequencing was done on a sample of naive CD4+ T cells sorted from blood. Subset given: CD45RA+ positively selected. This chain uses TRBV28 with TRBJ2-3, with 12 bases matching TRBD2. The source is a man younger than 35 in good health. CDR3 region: CASSLGMKLAGGRLTDTQYF. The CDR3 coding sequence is TGTGCCAGCAGTTTAGGAATGAAGCTAGCGGGGGGGAGGTTAACAGATACGCAGTATTTT.